The rows below give T cell receptor beta chains drawn from one sample of a study of blood T cell repertoires in COVID-19. Data came from immunoSEQ multiplex PCR; TCRdb stores just in-frame clones and leaves some out. The table records fewer than 400,000 clones, over 75% of them present only once. Input material: PBMCs or T cells enriched from blood (not recorded which). All receptors come from a man aged 25 to 40 who had recovered from COVID-19. The CDR3 runs from the conserved cysteine through the conserved F or W. The order of the fields is V gene, J gene, CDR3 protein.

TRBV11-1	TRBJ2-7	CASRHRGLGYEQYF
TRBV11-2	TRBJ1-3	CASSPGQGVRGNTIYF
TRBV4-1	TRBJ1-2	CASSQLLKVGRADYGYTF
TRBV6-5	TRBJ1-5	CASSRTGWGNQPQHF
TRBV27	TRBJ1-1	CASSLVWEETEAFF
TRBV3-1/TRBV3-2	TRBJ2-3	CASSQGRGLGTDTQYF
TRBV5-1	TRBJ2-7	CASSSWTGGGYEQYF
TRBV28	TRBJ1-6	CASSPGQGNSPLHF
TRBV6-1	TRBJ1-4	CASSEGAGGEKLFF
TRBV7-6	TRBJ2-1	CASSLAGGAYNEQFF
TRBV11-2	TRBJ1-1	CASSLGYRGAYTEAFF
TRBV7-8	TRBJ1-1	CASSSGVGTVYTEAFF
TRBV5-1	TRBJ2-3	CASSSDRAAVDTQYF
TRBV19	TRBJ1-2	CASSGGQGIRYGYTF
TRBV6-5	TRBJ1-2	CASWSYDGYTF
TRBV11-2	TRBJ1-1	CASSLVEVNTEAFF
TRBV14	TRBJ2-2	CASRHPGGNTGELFF
TRBV14	TRBJ1-2	CASSQDSSRLGTF
TRBV3-1/TRBV3-2	TRBJ1-2	CASSPNNRGYGYTF
TRBV14	TRBJ1-2	CASSRDSYGYTF
TRBV24-1	TRBJ1-2	CATSDSRTGSTGYTF
TRBV7-9	TRBJ1-2	CASSRASTENNYGYTF
TRBV24-1	TRBJ2-1	CATSDLTPGLAQDEQFF
TRBV30	TRBJ2-5	CAWSSVERGGRRETQYF
TRBV13	TRBJ1-2	CASSRDREYGYTF
TRBV7-9	TRBJ1-2	CASSSLGGDGYTF